The 30 T cell receptor beta chains presented below share a single source sample, sequenced in a study of blood T cell repertoires in COVID-19. Produced via immunoSEQ multiplex PCR; TCRdb's table is partial and in-frame only. The table includes 400,000 to 550,000 clones, 70% to 90% detected once. The source material was PBMCs or T cells enriched from blood (not recorded which). The receptor source for this set is a woman in her late teens or twenties with acute COVID-19.

This clone appeared once. CDR3: CAISELQGNTEAFF. In DNA form, the CDR3 reads TGTGCCATCAGTGAGCTGCAGGGGAACACTGAAGCTTTCTTT. The gene calls are TRBV10-3 and TRBJ1-1, with a possible D match to TRBD1 (5 bases). The germline V and J ends were trimmed by 2 bases and 1 base, with 8 bases remaining between them. Germline assignment: CDR1 ENHRY and CDR2 SYGVKD. The CDR3 covers 14 residues.

The V and J genes are TRBV28 and TRBJ2-1, with 10 bases matching TRBD2. CDR1 and CDR2 (germline): MDHEN, SYDVKM. This CDR3 contains 16 residues. V was clipped by 5 bases and J by 4 bases; unmatched bases: 8. DNA of the CDR3: TGTGCCAGCAGTCCTGGAGGGACTAGCGTTTACAATGAGCAGTTCTTC. Translating gives CASSPGGTSVYNEQFF.

This chain joins TRBV20-1 and TRBJ2-4, with D hard to call. The V end lost 5 bases, the J end lost 5 bases, and 4 bases lay between the germline ends. The germline gives CDR1 DFQATT, CDR2 SNEGSKA (reference sequence). The CDR3 contains 10 residues. For the CDR3, the DNA is TGCAGTGCTCTACAAAACATTCAGTACTTC. Translated: CSALQNIQYF.

This clone has a single count. Other DNA sequences from this sample encode an identical CDR3 as well. The chain combines TRBV19 with TRBJ1-5; D remains unclear. The germline V gene encodes CDR1 LNHDA and CDR2 SQIVND (reference sequence). This CDR3 comprises 13 residues. The germline V and J ends were trimmed by 6 bases and 4 bases, with 10 bases remaining between them. This CDR3 reads CASRRQTNQPQHF. For the CDR3, the DNA is TGTGCCAGTAGAAGACAAACAAATCAGCCCCAGCATTTT.

This chain uses TRBV5-6 with TRBJ1-2, with D unresolved. CDR1 and CDR2 (germline): SGHDT, YYEEEE. V lost 0 bases to trimming and J lost 1 base, with 7 bases between them. The CDR3 runs to 14 residues. DNA for the CDR3: TGTGCCAGCAGCTTGGGGCGGAGTAACTATGGCTACACCTTC. It translates to CASSLGRSNYGYTF.

The chain links TRBV10-2 to TRBJ2-5, with 10 bases fitting TRBD1. The germline V gene has CDR1 WSHSY and CDR2 SAAADI. The CDR3 has 13 residues. Germline trimming cut 7 bases from V and 4 bases from J; bases unmatched to any gene: 3. The CDR3 nucleotides are TGCGCCAGCAAAAGGGACAGGGGAGAGACCCAGTACTTC. Its protein product is CASKRDRGETQYF.

This CDR3 reads CASRPTGTDNQPQHF. As DNA, the CDR3 is TGTGCCAGCAGACCTACCGGGACAGACAATCAGCCCCAGCATTTT. This chain links TRBV25-1 with TRBJ1-5; 7 bases agree with TRBD1. The V gene's germline CDR1 is MGHDK and CDR2 SYGVNS. The CDR3 length is 15 residues. V was clipped by 6 bases and J by 3 bases; unmatched bases: 8. The full variable domain, its missing parts supplied by reference TRBV25-1 and TRBJ1-5, is EADIYQTPRYLVIGTGKKITLECSQTMGHDKMYWYQQDPGMELHLIHYSYGVNSTEKGDLSSESTVSRIRTEHFPLTLESARPSHTSQYLCASRPTGTDNQPQHFGDGTRLSIL.

The J gene is TRBJ2-7, the V gene TRBV19; no firm D call. The V end was cut by 4 bases, the J end by 1 base, with 14 bases between. Germline V CDR1 and CDR2: LNHDA, SQIVND (reference sequence). CDR3 size: 15 residues. The CDR3 loop is CASSTSPSPSYEQYF. The CDR3 DNA sequence: TGTGCCAGTAGTACCTCGCCTAGTCCTTCCTACGAGCAGTACTTC.

The V call is TRBV9, the J call TRBJ1-1, with D maybe TRBD1 (5 bases). The CDR3 has 15 amino acids. CDR1 and CDR2 from the germline V gene are SGDLS and YYNGEE. Trimming cost V 4 bases and J 0 bases, with 13 bases left between them. The CDR3 is CASSPTQGMNTEAFF. CDR3 in DNA: TGTGCCAGCAGCCCCACCCAGGGCATGAACACTGAAGCTTTCTTT.

The CDR3 loop reads CASSYGHPNSPLHF. In DNA, the CDR3 is TGTGCCAGCAGTTACGGCCACCCTAATTCACCCCTCCACTTT. The gene calls are TRBV6-2 or TRBV6-3 and TRBJ1-6; no clear D gene. The CDR3 loop spans 14 amino acids. Trimming pared 2 bases from V and 6 bases from J, leaving 8 bases between. Per the germline V gene, CDR1 is MNHEY and CDR2 is SVGEGT.

The V gene is TRBV4-1, the J gene TRBJ1-1, with D possibly TRBD1 on 6 matching bases. Between the trimmed V and J ends, which lost 0 bases and 0 bases, there was a span of 14 bases. This CDR3 comprises 17 residues. CDR1 is MGHRA and CDR2 is YSYEKL in the germline V gene. DNA for the CDR3: TGCGCCAGCAGCCAAGATTGGGGGGGGCCATTGAACACTGAAGCTTTCTTT. Its translation: CASSQDWGGPLNTEAFF.

This chain uses TRBV3-1 (or the pseudogene TRBV3-2) with TRBJ1-2, with D perhaps matching TRBD1 (5 bases). Deletions cut 0 bases from V and 9 bases from J, with 11 bases between. The germline CDR1 and CDR2 sequences are LGHDT and YNNKEL (reference sequence). The length of the CDR3 is 13 residues. CDR3 sequence (DNA): TGTGCCAGCAGCCAAGAATCGACAGCCCGCTACACCTTC. Its translation is CASSQESTARYTF.

The chain couples TRBV9 to TRBJ2-7; D is unresolved. V gave up 4 bases and J gave up 3 bases, with 17 bases separating them. Germline lookup yields CDR1 SGDLS and CDR2 YYNGEE. The CDR3 length is 15 residues. The CDR3 nucleotides are TGTGCCAGCAGCATAAGCCCTGGCGGCCTCTACGAGCAGTACTTC. Translating gives CASSISPGGLYEQYF.

The V and J genes are TRBV3-1 (or the pseudogene TRBV3-2) and TRBJ1-1; D call uncertain. Germline-derived CDR1 and CDR2 are LGHDT and YNNKEL (reference sequence). The V and J ends lost 2 bases and 9 bases respectively, with 13 bases between them. The CDR3 has 13 residues. CDR3 protein: CASSQRGSGKAFF. The CDR3 DNA reads TGTGCCAGCAGCCAACGAGGTAGCGGAAAAGCTTTCTTT.

The V call is TRBV6-4, the J call TRBJ1-1; the D gene is possibly TRBD1 (5 bases). V lost 8 bases, J lost 0 bases, and 16 bases lay in between. The CDR3 covers 15 residues. The germline CDR1 and CDR2 sequences are MRHNA and SNTAGT. Here the CDR3 DNA reads TGTGCCAGCCCCGCGGTGGGCAGGGTGAACACTGAAGCTTTCTTT. Amino acids: CASPAVGRVNTEAFF.

Worth noting for this clone: Other DNA sequences in the same sample also yield this CDR3. The rearrangement links TRBV19 to TRBJ1-5, with a weak D call TRBD1 (5 bases). V shed 3 bases and J shed 4 bases, with 10 bases lying between them. Germline-derived CDR1 and CDR2 are LNHDA and SQIVND (reference sequence). CDR3 size: 14 residues. The CDR3 protein is CASSISGGNQPQHF. CDR3 bases: TGTGCCAGTAGTATCTCGGGGGGTAATCAGCCCCAGCATTTT.

The count of this clone is one. The chain links TRBV2 to TRBJ2-1; D is possibly TRBD1 (5 bases). The germline CDR1 and CDR2 sequences are SNHLY and FYNNEI. V was cut by 3 bases and J by 9 bases, with 18 bases left in between. CDR3 length: 15 amino acids. The chain's CDR3 is CASSDFGQGGPEQFF. CDR3 sequence (DNA): TGTGCCAGCAGTGATTTTGGCCAGGGTGGTCCTGAGCAGTTCTTC.

The chain recombines TRBV18 with TRBJ2-4; 8 nucleotides agree with TRBD1. The CDR3 has 14 amino acids. Trimming took 3 bases from V and 12 from J; bases not matched to a gene: 10. CDR1 KGHSH and CDR2 LQKENI come from the germline V gene. The CDR3 loop reads CASSPGQVVGTQYF. DNA of the CDR3: TGTGCCAGCTCACCGGGACAGGTCGTTGGGACTCAGTACTTC. Looking up the rest from reference TRBV18 and TRBJ2-4 gives the full variable domain: NAGVMQNPRHLVRRRGQEARLRCSPMKGHSHVYWYRQLPEEGLKFMVYLQKENIIDESGMPKERFSAEFPKEGPSILRIQQVVRGDSAAYFCASSPGQVVGTQYFGAGTRLSVL.

This clone was recorded a few times. CDR3 protein: CAINGQGMDTEAFF. DNA for the CDR3: TGTGCCATCAACGGACAGGGGATGGACACTGAAGCTTTCTTT. The chain links TRBV10-3 to TRBJ1-1, with TRBD1 matching over 9 bases. The CDR3 contains 14 residues. Germline V gene lookup returns CDR1 ENHRY and CDR2 SYGVKD. Unmatched junction bases numbered 6, after V lost 7 bases and J lost 3 bases.

The chain joins TRBV9 to TRBJ1-2; TRBD1 agrees at 8 bases. With 4 bases clipped from V and 7 bases from J, the junction kept 9 bases outside the gene matches. The CDR3 has 14 residues. Germline V gene lookup returns CDR1 SGDLS and CDR2 YYNGEE. CDR3 in DNA: TGTGCCAGCAGCACTTCTGGGACAGGACGTGGCTACACCTTC. Its protein is CASSTSGTGRGYTF.

V and J are TRBV6-1 and TRBJ1-6, with 7 bases identical to TRBD1. Germline V gene sequence: CDR1 MNHNS, CDR2 SASEGT. The trim removed 3 bases at V and 7 bases at J, leaving 3 bases unmatched. There are 14 residues in the CDR3. CDR3 loop: CASSEYRGNSPLHF. The CDR3 nucleotides are TGTGCCAGCAGTGAGTACAGGGGAAATTCACCCCTCCACTTT.

The chain links TRBV15 to TRBJ2-5; 9 nucleotides line up with TRBD2. Per germline, CDR1 LNHNV and CDR2 YYDKDF (reference sequence). V shed 1 base, J shed 0 bases, and the junction held 3 bases outside the gene matches. The CDR3 extends over 16 amino acids. The CDR3 spells CATSRAGLAYQETQYF. The CDR3 nucleotides are TGTGCCACCAGCAGAGCGGGACTAGCCTACCAAGAGACCCAGTACTTC.

The rearrangement uses TRBV7-2 and TRBJ2-5; D might be TRBD2 (5 bases). Germline lookup yields CDR1 SGHTA and CDR2 FQGNSA. The V end lost 5 bases, the J end lost 8 bases, and 18 bases lay between the germline ends. The CDR3 covers 14 residues. CDR3 loop: CASSDQDFGGTQYF. The CDR3 region has the DNA TGTGCCAGCAGCGATCAGGACTTTGGAGGAACCCAGTACTTC.

This clone was seen once. The gene calls are TRBV10-2 and TRBJ1-1, with 7 positions matching TRBD1. Per germline, CDR1 WSHSY and CDR2 SAAADI. The CDR3 runs 11 residues. The V and J ends lost 6 bases and 5 bases, in that order; junction bases with no gene match: 0. The CDR3: CASRQGTEAFF. The CDR3 DNA is TGCGCCAGCAGACAGGGGACTGAAGCTTTCTTT.

The chain joins TRBV18 to TRBJ1-2, with a tentative D call TRBD1 (5 bases). Per germline, CDR1 KGHSH and CDR2 LQKENI. The V end was cut by 3 bases, the J end by 4 bases, with 9 bases between. The CDR3 runs 13 residues. The CDR3 DNA reads as TGTGCCAGCTCACCCGACAGCCTCTATGGCTACACCTTC. It specifies CASSPDSLYGYTF.

Details on this clone: This same CDR3 is encoded by further DNA sequences in the sample. The chain is built from TRBV29-1 and TRBJ1-2; the D gene is possibly TRBD1 (5 bases). This CDR3 spans 13 amino acids. Germline values: CDR1 SQVTM, CDR2 ANQGSEA. V was clipped by 4 bases and J by 4 bases, with 13 bases between them. CDR3 residues: CSVGGVGSYGYTF. The CDR3, as DNA: TGCAGCGTTGGGGGGGTTGGGAGCTATGGCTACACCTTC.

V usage is TRBV19 and J usage is TRBJ1-1; D call uncertain. The V gene's germline CDR1 is LNHDA and CDR2 SQIVND (reference sequence). Trimming cost V 3 bases and J 5 bases, with 10 bases left between them. The CDR3 loop spans 13 amino acids. CDR3 in DNA: TGTGCCAGTAGTATTAATCGGAGGACTGAAGCTTTCTTT. Its protein product is CASSINRRTEAFF.

The chain couples TRBV2 to TRBJ1-4; 9 nucleotides match TRBD1. Germline CDR1 and CDR2: SNHLY and FYNNEI. The ends lost 6 bases at V and 7 bases at J; junction bases unmatched: 3. The length of the CDR3 is 13 residues. The CDR3 region is CASRGTGREKLFF. DNA of the CDR3: TGTGCCAGCAGGGGGACAGGGCGTGAAAAACTGTTTTTT.

V usage is TRBV29-1 and J usage is TRBJ2-2; possible D gene TRBD1, 5 bases. Per the germline V gene, CDR1 is SQVTM and CDR2 is ANQGSEA. This CDR3 comprises 16 residues. V lost 4 bases and J lost 1, with 16 bases in between. CDR3 protein: CSVVGLQGVNTGELFF. DNA for the CDR3: TGCAGCGTTGTAGGCCTTCAGGGTGTGAACACCGGGGAGCTGTTTTTT.

The chain combines TRBV10-3 with TRBJ2-6; TRBD1 agrees at 10 bases. The trim removed 4 bases at V and 0 bases at J, leaving 3 bases unmatched. Germline V gene sequence: CDR1 ENHRY, CDR2 SYGVKD. The CDR3 totals 17 residues. CDR3 amino acids: CAISGGTGDSGANVLTF. The CDR3 DNA sequence: TGTGCCATCAGTGGGGGGACAGGGGACTCTGGGGCCAACGTCCTGACTTTC.